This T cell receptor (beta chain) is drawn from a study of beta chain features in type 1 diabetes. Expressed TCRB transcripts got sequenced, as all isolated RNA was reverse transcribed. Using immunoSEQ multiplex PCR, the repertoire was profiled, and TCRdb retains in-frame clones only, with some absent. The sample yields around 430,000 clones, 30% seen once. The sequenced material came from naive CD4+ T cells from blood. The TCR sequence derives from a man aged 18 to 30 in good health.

CDR3 sequence (DNA): TGTGCCAGCACACGACAGGGGAGCACAGATACGCAGTATTTT. Translation: CASTRQGSTDTQYF. V gene TRBV7-2 combines with J gene TRBJ2-3; 8 bases map to TRBD1. Unmatched junction bases numbered 3, after V lost 7 bases and J lost 0 bases. From germline, CDR1 is SGHTA and CDR2 FQGNSA. The CDR3 extends over 14 amino acids.